This T cell receptor (beta chain) was recorded in a study of Ad26.COV2.S vaccination and SARS-CoV-2 variants. Looking at the study overall: The donor belonged to the COV1001 Ad26.COV2.S trial arm.

The CDR3 length is 11 residues. Germline V CDR1 and CDR2: SGHVS, FNYEAQ. Trimming removed 5 bases from V and 5 bases from J, with 4 bases in between. Documented treatment: around 19 received Ad26.COV2.S at low or high dose, single or two shots; several received placebo; per-sample allocation not given. Samples analyzed were those drawn on day 63 after the first vaccine or placebo injection. The donor was a Boston adult aged 18-55 years. The study, taken as a whole, reports: Substantial response breadth was reportedly seen for spike-specific CD8+ and CD4+ T cells after vaccination.

The method was immunoSEQ multiplex PCR; TCRdb's version includes in-frame clones alone and lacks a portion of them. The sample consists of fewer than 400,000 clones, around 89% of them appearing once. About this clone itself: Its antigen is unknown.

Specimen: peripheral blood, collected in a trial of Ad26.COV2.S vaccine versus placebo. V and J are TRBV7-6 and TRBJ2-1; no clear D gene. This TCR was sampled from a person between 18 and 65 years old who received the Ad26.COV2.S COVID-19 vaccine or a placebo. This CDR3 is CASSLDNEQFF. The CDR3 coding sequence is TGTGCCAGCAGCCTAGACAATGAGCAGTTCTTC.